This T cell receptor (beta chain) was retrieved from a study of OX40 agonist ivuxolimab in advanced cancers. As for the study in general: The patients got ivuxolimab, which is an agonistic anti-OX40 (CD134) antibody. One hepatocellular carcinoma and two cutaneous melanoma patients partially responded.

The CDR3 covers 12 residues. Germline V gives CDR1 GTSNPN, CDR2 SVGIG (reference sequence). The trim removed 6 bases at V and 2 bases at J, leaving 3 bases unmatched. Study-wide findings and caveats: Some nonresponders additionally presented with little normalized T-cell clonal expansion.

Concerning this clone: Its specificity is not known.

Here immunoSEQ multiplex PCR was the method, and the copy in TCRdb shows in-frame clones only, minus some. The sample lists roughly 39,000 clones; 75% to 90% were seen once. This TCR was recovered from an adult with an advanced solid tumor such as melanoma, head and neck, liver or kidney cancer. The sample here was CD4+ or CD8+ T cells sorted from blood, taken in a trial of the OX40 agonist ivuxolimab. The chain recombines TRBV30 with TRBJ2-7; 8 bases fit TRBD2. The CDR3 DNA reads TGTGCCTGTATGGGACTAGCCTACGAGCAGTACTTC. Translating gives CACMGLAYEQYF.